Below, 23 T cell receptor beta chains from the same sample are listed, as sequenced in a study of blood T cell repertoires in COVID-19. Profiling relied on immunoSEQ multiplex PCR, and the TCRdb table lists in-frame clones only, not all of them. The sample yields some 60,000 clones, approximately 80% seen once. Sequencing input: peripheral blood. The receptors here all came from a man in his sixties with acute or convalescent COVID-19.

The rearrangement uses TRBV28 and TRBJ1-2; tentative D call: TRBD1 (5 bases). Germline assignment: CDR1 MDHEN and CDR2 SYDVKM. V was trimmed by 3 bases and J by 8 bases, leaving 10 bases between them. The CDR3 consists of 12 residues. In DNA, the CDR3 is TGTGCCAGCAGTTTTGGGGGGAGAGGCTACACCTTC. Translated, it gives CASSFGGRGYTF.

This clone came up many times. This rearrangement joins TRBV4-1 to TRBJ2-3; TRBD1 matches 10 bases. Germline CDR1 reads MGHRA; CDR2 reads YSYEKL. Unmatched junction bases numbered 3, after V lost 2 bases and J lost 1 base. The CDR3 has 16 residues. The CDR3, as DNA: TGCGCCAGCAGCCAACTCGGGACAGGGGGCACAGATACGCAGTATTTT. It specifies CASSQLGTGGTDTQYF.

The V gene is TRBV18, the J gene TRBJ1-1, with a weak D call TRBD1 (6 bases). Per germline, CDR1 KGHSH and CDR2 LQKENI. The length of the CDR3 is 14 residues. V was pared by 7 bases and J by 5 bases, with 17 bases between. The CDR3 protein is CASCKTGSGTEAFF. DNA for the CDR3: TGTGCCAGCTGTAAAACAGGGAGTGGGACTGAAGCTTTCTTT.

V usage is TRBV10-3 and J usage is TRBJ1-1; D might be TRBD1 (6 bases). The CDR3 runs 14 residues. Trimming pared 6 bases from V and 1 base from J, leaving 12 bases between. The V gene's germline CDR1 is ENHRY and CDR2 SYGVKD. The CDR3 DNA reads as TGTGCCATCAGAGAGACAGGCTCGAACACTGAAGCTTTCTTT. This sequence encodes CAIRETGSNTEAFF.

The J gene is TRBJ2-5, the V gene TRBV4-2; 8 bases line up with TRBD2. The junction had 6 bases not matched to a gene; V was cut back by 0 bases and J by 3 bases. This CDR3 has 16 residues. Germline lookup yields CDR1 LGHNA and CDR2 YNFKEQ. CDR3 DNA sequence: TGTGCCAGCAGCCAAGATGTGGGACTAGGGGAAGAGACCCAGTACTTC. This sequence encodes CASSQDVGLGEETQYF.

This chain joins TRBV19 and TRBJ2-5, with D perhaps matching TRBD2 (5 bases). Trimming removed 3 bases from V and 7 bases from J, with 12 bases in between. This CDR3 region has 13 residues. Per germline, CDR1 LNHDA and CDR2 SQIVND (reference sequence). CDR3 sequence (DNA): TGTGCCAGTAGTATCCCTGGAGGTGCGACCCAGTACTTC. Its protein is CASSIPGGATQYF.

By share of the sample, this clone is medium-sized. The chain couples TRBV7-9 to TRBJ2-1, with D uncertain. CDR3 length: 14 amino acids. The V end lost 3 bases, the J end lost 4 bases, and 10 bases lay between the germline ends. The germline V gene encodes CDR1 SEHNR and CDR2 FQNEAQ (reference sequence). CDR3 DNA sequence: TGTGCCAGCAGCTTGTACACAGAATACAATGAGCAGTTCTTC. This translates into CASSLYTEYNEQFF.

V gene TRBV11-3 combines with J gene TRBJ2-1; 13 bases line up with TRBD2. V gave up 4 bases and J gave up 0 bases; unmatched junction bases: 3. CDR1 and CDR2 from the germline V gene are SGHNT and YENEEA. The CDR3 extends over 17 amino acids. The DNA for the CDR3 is TGTGCCAGCAGCTCGGGACTAGCGGGGAGCTCCTACAATGAGCAGTTCTTC. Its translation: CASSSGLAGSSYNEQFF.

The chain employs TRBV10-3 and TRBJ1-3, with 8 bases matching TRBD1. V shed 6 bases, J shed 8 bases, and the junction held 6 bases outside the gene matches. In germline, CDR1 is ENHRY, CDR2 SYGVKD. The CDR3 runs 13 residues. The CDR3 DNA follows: TGTGCCATCAGAGGACAGGGCAGTGACACCATATATTTT. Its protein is CAIRGQGSDTIYF.

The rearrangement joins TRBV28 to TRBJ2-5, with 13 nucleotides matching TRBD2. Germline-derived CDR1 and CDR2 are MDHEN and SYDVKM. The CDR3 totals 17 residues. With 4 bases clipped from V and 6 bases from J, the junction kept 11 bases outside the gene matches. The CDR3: CASSSTSGGAKLKTQYF. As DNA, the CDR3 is TGTGCCAGCAGTTCTACTAGCGGGGGGGCGAAGCTAAAGACCCAGTACTTC.

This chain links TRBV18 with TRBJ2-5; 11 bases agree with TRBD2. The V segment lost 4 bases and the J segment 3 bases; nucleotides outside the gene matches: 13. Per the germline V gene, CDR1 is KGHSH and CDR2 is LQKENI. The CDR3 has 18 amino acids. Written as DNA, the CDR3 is TGTGCCAGCTCACGGACTTTGGGGACTAGCGGAAAAAAAGAGACCCAGTACTTC. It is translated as CASSRTLGTSGKKETQYF.

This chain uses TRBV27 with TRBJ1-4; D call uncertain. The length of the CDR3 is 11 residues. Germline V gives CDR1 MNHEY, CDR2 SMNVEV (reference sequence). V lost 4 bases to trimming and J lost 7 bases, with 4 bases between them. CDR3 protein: CASSYSEKLFF. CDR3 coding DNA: TGTGCCAGCAGTTATAGTGAAAAACTGTTTTTT.

In DNA form, the CDR3 reads TGTGCCAGCAGCGCAGGAGGCTTTAACACTGAAGCTTTCTTT. It specifies CASSAGGFNTEAFF. The V and J genes are TRBV9 and TRBJ1-1; D gene uncertain. Between the trimmed V and J ends, which lost 3 bases and 2 bases, there was a span of 11 bases. The CDR3 covers 14 residues. The germline V gene has CDR1 SGDLS and CDR2 YYNGEE.

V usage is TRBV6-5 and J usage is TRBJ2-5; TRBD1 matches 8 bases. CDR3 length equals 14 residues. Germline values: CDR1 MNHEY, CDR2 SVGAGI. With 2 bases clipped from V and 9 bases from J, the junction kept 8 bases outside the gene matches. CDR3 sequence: CASSYVDRAGAQYF. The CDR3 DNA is TGTGCCAGCAGTTACGTGGACAGGGCAGGAGCCCAGTACTTC.

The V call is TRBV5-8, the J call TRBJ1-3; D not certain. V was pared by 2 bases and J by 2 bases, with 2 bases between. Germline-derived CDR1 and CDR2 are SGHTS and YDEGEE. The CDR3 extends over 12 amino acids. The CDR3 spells CASSFTGNTIYF. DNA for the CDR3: TGTGCCAGCAGCTTTACTGGAAACACCATATATTTT.

The CDR3: CSVEAPGGGGGSVDTQYF. The CDR3 bases are TGCAGCGTTGAAGCCCCGGGAGGGGGCGGGGGATCGGTAGATACGCAGTATTTT. The rearrangement joins TRBV29-1 to TRBJ2-3; D might be TRBD2 (8 bases). The CDR3 length is 18 residues. Germline V lookup: CDR1 SQVTM, CDR2 ANQGSEA. Trimming shortened V by 1 base and J by 5 bases, and 25 bases separated the two germline ends.

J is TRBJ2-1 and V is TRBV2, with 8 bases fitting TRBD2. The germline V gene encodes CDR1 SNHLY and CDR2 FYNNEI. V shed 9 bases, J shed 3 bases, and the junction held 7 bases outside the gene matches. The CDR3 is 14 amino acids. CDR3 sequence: CARGVSGVYNEQFF. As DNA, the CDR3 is TGTGCCAGAGGAGTTAGCGGGGTCTACAATGAGCAGTTCTTC.

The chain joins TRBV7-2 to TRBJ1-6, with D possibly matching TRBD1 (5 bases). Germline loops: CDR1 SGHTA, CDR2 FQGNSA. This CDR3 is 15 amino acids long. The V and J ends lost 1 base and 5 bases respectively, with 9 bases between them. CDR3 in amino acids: CASSLGGGDNSPLHF. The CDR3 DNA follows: TGTGCCAGCAGCTTAGGTGGAGGGGATAATTCACCCCTCCACTTT. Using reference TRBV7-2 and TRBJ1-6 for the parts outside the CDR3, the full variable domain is GAGVSQSPSNKVTEKGKDVELRCDPISGHTALYWYRQSLGQGLEFLIYFQGNSAPDKSGLPSDRFSAERTGGSVSTLTIQRTQQEDSAVYLCASSLGGGDNSPLHFGNGTRLTVT.

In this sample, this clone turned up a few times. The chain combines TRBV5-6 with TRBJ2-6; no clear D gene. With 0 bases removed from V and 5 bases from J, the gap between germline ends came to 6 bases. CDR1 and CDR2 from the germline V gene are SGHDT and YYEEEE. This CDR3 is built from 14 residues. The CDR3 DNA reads TGTGCCAGCAGCTTGGCAGGTTGGGCCAACGTCCTGACTTTC. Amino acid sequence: CASSLAGWANVLTF.

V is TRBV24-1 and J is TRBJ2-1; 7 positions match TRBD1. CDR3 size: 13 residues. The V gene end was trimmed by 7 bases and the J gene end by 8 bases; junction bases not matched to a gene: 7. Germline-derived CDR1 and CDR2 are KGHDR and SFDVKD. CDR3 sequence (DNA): TGTGCCACCAGCTCACACAGGGGTGATGAGCAGTTCTTC. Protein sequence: CATSSHRGDEQFF.

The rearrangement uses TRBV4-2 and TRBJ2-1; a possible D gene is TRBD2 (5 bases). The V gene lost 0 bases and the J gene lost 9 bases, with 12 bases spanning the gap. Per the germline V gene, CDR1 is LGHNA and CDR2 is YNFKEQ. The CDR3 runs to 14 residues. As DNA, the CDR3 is TGTGCCAGCAGCCAAGATGGTATCGAGGGTGAGCAGTTCTTC. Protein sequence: CASSQDGIEGEQFF.

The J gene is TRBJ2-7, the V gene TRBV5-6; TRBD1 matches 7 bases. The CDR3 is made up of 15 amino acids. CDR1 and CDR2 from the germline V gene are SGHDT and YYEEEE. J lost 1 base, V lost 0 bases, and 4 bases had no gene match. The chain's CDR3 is CASSLGQGRSYEQYF. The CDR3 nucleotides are TGTGCCAGCAGCTTGGGACAGGGAAGGTCCTACGAGCAGTACTTC.

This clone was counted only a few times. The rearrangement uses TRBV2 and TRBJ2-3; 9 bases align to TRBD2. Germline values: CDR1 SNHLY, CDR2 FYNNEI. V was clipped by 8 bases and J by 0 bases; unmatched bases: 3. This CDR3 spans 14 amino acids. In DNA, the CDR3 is TGTGCCAGCTGGGCGGGGGGGAGCACAGATACGCAGTATTTT. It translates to CASWAGGSTDTQYF.